The 22 T cell receptor beta chains below come from one sample, sequenced in a study of cytomegalovirus exposure and HLA in healthy donors. The PCR employed 60 Vbeta primers together with 13 Jbeta primers. Using immunoSEQ multiplex PCR, the repertoire was profiled, and TCRdb retains in-frame clones only, with some absent. Of under 200,000 clones in the sample, about 70% are singletons; the top ten hold 1.5% to 2%. Material for sequencing was PBMCs. These receptors were collected from a woman in her thirties in good health and CMV-seronegative.

V usage is TRBV14 and J usage is TRBJ1-1; D uncertain. The germline V gene has CDR1 SGHDN and CDR2 FVKESK. CDR3 length equals 14 residues. V lost 0 bases, J lost 2 bases, and 7 bases lay in between. As DNA, the CDR3 is TGTGCCAGCAGCCAAGATCTACTAAACACTGAAGCTTTCTTT. It translates to CASSQDLLNTEAFF.

The CDR3 region is CASSEQGGYYEQFF. In DNA form, the CDR3 reads TGTGCCAGCAGTGAACAGGGCGGATACTACGAGCAGTTCTTC. The V and J genes are TRBV25-1 and TRBJ2-7; D perhaps matches TRBD1 (5 bases). Near its end, the DNA agrees better with TRBJ2-1, so the J call may be wrong. Germline values: CDR1 MGHDK, CDR2 SYGVNS. The CDR3 is 14 amino acids.

V is TRBV6-5 and J is TRBJ1-5, with D possibly TRBD1 on 5 matching bases. The ends were cut back, 5 bases at V and 0 bases at J, with 11 bases in the middle. The CDR3 covers 15 residues. Germline CDR1 and CDR2: MNHEY and SVGAGI. CDR3 nucleotide sequence: TGTGCCAGCAGTCTAGACAGATATAGCAATCAGCCCCAGCATTTT. The encoded protein is CASSLDRYSNQPQHF.

The rearrangement uses TRBV7-2 and TRBJ2-3; TRBD1 matches 7 bases. Germline values: CDR1 SGHTA, CDR2 FQGNSA. The J segment lost 6 bases and the V segment lost 4 bases, leaving 10 bases of the junction unmatched. The CDR3 is 15 amino acids. This chain's CDR3 is CASSYTGVLSDTQYF. The CDR3 DNA reads TGTGCCAGCAGCTATACAGGGGTCCTTAGCGATACGCAGTATTTT.

V usage is TRBV15 and J usage is TRBJ2-7, with 7 nucleotides matching TRBD1. V was clipped by 0 bases and J by 4 bases; unmatched bases: 6. This CDR3 region has 15 residues. Germline CDR1 and CDR2: LNHNV and YYDKDF (reference sequence). CDR3: CATSRDQTGSYEQYF. The CDR3 nucleotides are TGTGCCACCAGCAGAGATCAGACAGGGTCGTACGAGCAGTACTTC.

This chain links TRBV5-8 with TRBJ2-1; TRBD1 agrees at 8 bases. The junction had 9 bases not matched to a gene; V was cut back by 7 bases and J by 6 bases. This CDR3 has 14 amino acids. Germline CDR1 SGHTS, CDR2 YDEGEE. This CDR3 is CASSGTGRINEQFF. The CDR3 bases are TGTGCCAGCTCCGGGACAGGACGCATCAATGAGCAGTTCTTC.

The chain is built from TRBV18 and TRBJ1-2; TRBD1 agrees at 9 bases. The V and J ends lost 3 bases and 8 bases, in that order; junction bases with no gene match: 7. Germline V lookup: CDR1 KGHSH, CDR2 LQKENI. The CDR3 has 14 residues. DNA of the CDR3: TGTGCCAGCTCACCTTTTGGGACAGGGAAAGGCTACACCTTC. Translating gives CASSPFGTGKGYTF.

The chain is built from TRBV13 and TRBJ2-1, with 13 bases fitting TRBD2. Germline V lookup: CDR1 PRHDT, CDR2 FYEKMQ (reference sequence). The CDR3 runs to 18 residues. V lost 4 bases, J lost 0 bases, and 6 bases stayed unmatched. The CDR3 DNA reads as TGTGCCAGCAGCTCCGGACTAGCGGGGGCTATCTCCTACAATGAGCAGTTCTTC. As protein: CASSSGLAGAISYNEQFF.

This clone has only one observation. The J gene is TRBJ2-2, the V gene TRBV15, with 7 bases identical to TRBD2. Germline-derived CDR1 and CDR2 are LNHNV and YYDKDF (reference sequence). The V segment lost 6 bases and the J segment 4 bases; nucleotides outside the gene matches: 8. This CDR3 has 15 amino acids. For the CDR3, the DNA is TGTGCCACCAGGAACGCGGGAGAGCGCACCGGGGAGCTGTTTTTT. Protein product: CATRNAGERTGELFF.

The rearrangement links TRBV2 to TRBJ2-2, with D possibly matching TRBD2 (5 bases). Germline CDR1 and CDR2: SNHLY and FYNNEI. V dropped 6 bases and J dropped 6 bases, with 5 bases sitting between them. This CDR3 spans 11 amino acids. In DNA, the CDR3 is TGTGCCAGCAGGGACTCCGGGGAGCTGTTTTTT. This translates into CASRDSGELFF.

The V call is TRBV27, the J call TRBJ2-7; 7 bases fit TRBD2. The CDR3 has 13 residues. Germline CDR1 is MNHEY and CDR2 is SMNVEV (reference sequence). V lost 0 bases and J lost 5; bases outside the gene matches: 1. The CDR3 here is CASSLSREDEQYF. The CDR3 DNA is TGTGCCAGCAGTTTATCCCGGGAGGACGAGCAGTACTTC.

The sample holds one count of this clone. The CDR3 sequence is CASSLSQGSGYTF. DNA of the CDR3: TGTGCCAGCAGTTTATCACAGGGTAGTGGCTACACCTTC. The chain has TRBV27 and TRBJ1-2; D is perhaps TRBD1 (6 bases). Germline assignment: CDR1 MNHEY and CDR2 SMNVEV (reference sequence). Trimming pared 0 bases from V and 7 bases from J, leaving 9 bases between. The CDR3 sequence is 13 residues long.

The chain couples TRBV2 to TRBJ2-4; weak D call: TRBD2 (6 bases). This CDR3 has 15 residues. V shed 0 bases and J shed 3 bases, with 9 bases lying between them. Germline V gene data show CDR1 as SNHLY and CDR2 as FYNNEI. The CDR3 DNA follows: TGTGCCAGCAGTGAAGCGCCGGGGGTCAAAAACATTCAGTACTTC. Its translation: CASSEAPGVKNIQYF.

This clone was seen only a few times. The chain combines TRBV5-4 with TRBJ1-1; the match to TRBD1 covers 8 bases. Germline CDR1 reads SGHNT; CDR2 reads YYREEE (reference sequence). This CDR3 has 14 amino acids. Trimming removed 5 bases from V and 7 bases from J; junction bases left unmatched: 10. The CDR3 loop is CASSRQGTGVEAFF. The CDR3 region has the DNA TGTGCCAGCAGTCGACAGGGGACGGGGGTTGAAGCTTTCTTT.

This chain connects TRBV11-2 to TRBJ1-2; D perhaps matches TRBD1 (5 bases). V lost 3 bases and J lost 3, with 14 bases in between. The CDR3 loop spans 15 amino acids. Germline assignment: CDR1 SGHAT and CDR2 FQNNGV. In DNA, the CDR3 is TGTGCCAGCAGCTTCGGCCAGGGATTGTACTATGGCTACACCTTC. It encodes CASSFGQGLYYGYTF.

This chain uses TRBV5-1 with TRBJ1-1; 7 bases map to TRBD1. There are 13 residues in the CDR3. The germline CDR1 and CDR2 sequences are SGHRS and YFSETQ. J was trimmed by 6 bases and V by 3 bases; bases with no gene match: 5. CDR3 nucleotides: TGCGCCAGCAGCTCGAAAGGGACAGCTGAAGCTTTCTTT. It codes for CASSSKGTAEAFF.

This clone was seen only a few times. The chain recombines TRBV19 with TRBJ1-1; D perhaps matches TRBD1 (6 bases). The CDR3 runs 16 residues. V shed 3 bases and J shed 2 bases, with 16 bases lying between them. Germline lookup yields CDR1 LNHDA and CDR2 SQIVND (reference sequence). This CDR3 reads CASSILLTGPNTEAFF. Written as DNA, the CDR3 is TGTGCCAGTAGTATCCTCCTGACAGGTCCCAACACTGAAGCTTTCTTT.

This sequence joins TRBV5-4 and TRBJ2-1; 9 bases map to TRBD1. CDR1 and CDR2 (germline): SGHNT, YYREEE (reference sequence). This CDR3 spans 15 amino acids. After removal of 4 bases from V and 6 bases from J, the junction contained 8 bases not matched to a gene. Here the CDR3 reads CASSTGQGVANEQFF. CDR3 nucleotide sequence: TGTGCCAGCAGCACGGGACAGGGAGTTGCCAATGAGCAGTTCTTC.

This chain connects TRBV7-9 to TRBJ1-1; 9 bases map to TRBD1. The CDR3 covers 16 residues. The germline gives CDR1 SEHNR, CDR2 FQNEAQ (reference sequence). Unmatched junction bases numbered 6, after V lost 0 bases and J lost 4 bases. CDR3 DNA sequence: TGTGCCAGCAGCTTAGCGCGGGACAGGGTGAGCACTGAAGCTTTCTTT. Encoded protein: CASSLARDRVSTEAFF. Drawing the rest from reference TRBV7-9 and TRBJ1-1, the complete variable domain is DTGVSQNPRHKITKRGQNVTFRCDPISEHNRLYWYRQTLGQGPEFLTYFQNEAQLEKSRLLSDRFSAERPKGSFSTLEIQRTEQGDSAMYLCASSLARDRVSTEAFFGQGTRLTVV.

The chain joins TRBV7-9 to TRBJ2-1, with 7 bases identical to TRBD1. The CDR3 has 16 amino acids. V was pared by 5 bases and J by 1 base, with 8 bases of the junction left unmatched. Germline CDR1 is SEHNR and CDR2 is FQNEAQ (reference sequence). CDR3: CASSPQGRTSYNEQFF. CDR3 DNA: TGTGCCAGCAGCCCACAGGGGCGGACTTCCTACAATGAGCAGTTCTTC. Full variable domain (rest looked up from reference TRBV7-9 and TRBJ2-1): DTGVSQNPRHKITKRGQNVTFRCDPISEHNRLYWYRQTLGQGPEFLTYFQNEAQLEKSRLLSDRFSAERPKGSFSTLEIQRTEQGDSAMYLCASSPQGRTSYNEQFFGPGTRLTVL.

The rearrangement links TRBV5-1 to TRBJ1-2, with 8 positions matching TRBD1. CDR3 size: 15 residues. V lost 6 bases to trimming and J lost 3 bases; unmatched junction nucleotides: 10. Germline V gives CDR1 SGHRS, CDR2 YFSETQ. In DNA, the CDR3 is TGCGCCAGCACTTATACAGGGGGATCTTACTATGGCTACACCTTC. As protein: CASTYTGGSYYGYTF.

This sequence joins TRBV14 and TRBJ2-5; the D gene is possibly TRBD1 (6 bases). The CDR3 contains 15 residues. Trimming took off 2 bases at V and 5 bases at J, with 15 bases between the two ends. Germline lookup yields CDR1 SGHDN and CDR2 FVKESK. In nucleotides, the CDR3 is TGTGCCAGCAGCCAACAGGGGTTACCGAGGGAGACCCAGTACTTC. Protein: CASSQQGLPRETQYF.